Listed below are T cell receptor beta chains from one sample, sequenced in a study of T cells in Graves' hyperthyroidism and ophthalmopathy. Each CDR3 protein gets one entry after TCRdb re-called the multiplex PCR reads with MiXCR. The table records roughly 180,000 distinct CDR3 sequences, roughly 10% of them present only once. Sample: blood. All receptors derive from a woman aged 18-30 years with Graves' hyperthyroidism that later progressed to Graves' ophthalmopathy. CDR3s include the opening cysteine and the closing phenylalanine or tryptophan. D genes are given only for firm matches. Some rows mark clone size as missing; the rest say once, few, many or name a class of expanded clone.

D,size,V,length,J,DNA,CDR3
-,many,TRBV5-6,11,TRBJ1-1,TGTGCCAGCAGCTCTAGACTCGAAGCTTTCTTT,CASSSRLEAFF
-,few,TRBV28,14,TRBJ2-7,TGTGCCAGCAGCCTGGGGTCCAATTGGGGGGAGCAGTACTTC,CASSLGSNWGEQYF
TRBD1,many,TRBV28,15,TRBJ1-4,TGTGCCGGCAAATCGACAGGGGGTTTAAATGAAAAACTGTTTTTT,CAGKSTGGLNEKLFF
-,many,TRBV10-3,15,TRBJ2-5,TGTGCCATCAGCGCCCAGACGGCCCAACAAGAGACCCAGTACTTC,CAISAQTAQQETQYF
-,-,TRBV5-4,13,TRBJ2-3,TGTGCCAGCAGCAATCACCGCACAGATACGCAGTATTTT,CASSNHRTDTQYF
TRBD1,many,TRBV3-1,14,TRBJ2-1,TGTGCCAGCAGCCCGACAGGGCCCTACAATGAGCAGTTCTTC,CASSPTGPYNEQFF
TRBD2,-,TRBV9,17,TRBJ2-3,TGTGCCAGCAGCGCTTACCCGGGACTAGCTTCGGAAGATACGCAGTATTTT,CASSAYPGLASEDTQYF
-,-,TRBV11-2,15,TRBJ2-1,TGTGCCAGCAGCAACTACAGGGTCCCCTACAATGAGCAGTTCTTC,CASSNYRVPYNEQFF
-,many,TRBV6-1,14,TRBJ1-4,TGTGCCAGCTTTCTACCGGGAACTAATGAAAAACTGTTTTTT,CASFLPGTNEKLFF
-,many,TRBV9,13,TRBJ2-1,TGTGCCAGCAGCGTGGGCTCCAACAATGAGCAGTTCTTC,CASSVGSNNEQFF
-,many,TRBV30,16,TRBJ1-1,TGTGCCTGGAAAGCTAGGGCCCTTGTAGACAGCCCTGAAGCTTTCTTT,CAWKARALVDSPEAFF
-,many,TRBV7-2,16,TRBJ2-1,TGTGCCAGCAGCTTAGCCGGGGTCCTCTACATCAATGAGCAGTTCTTC,CASSLAGVLYINEQFF
-,-,TRBV20-1,12,TRBJ2-3,TGCAGTGCTAGAGTAGGGACAGATACGCAGTATTTT,CSARVGTDTQYF
TRBD1,-,TRBV5-8,15,TRBJ1-2,TGTGCCAGCAGCGTGGACAGGGGGCGCGGCTATGGCTACACCTTC,CASSVDRGRGYGYTF
-,many,TRBV6-1,15,TRBJ1-5,TGTGCCAGCAGTAGAGCTGGGGCTTCGGAGCAGCCCCAGCATTTT,CASSRAGASEQPQHF
TRBD2,many,TRBV6-2/TRBV6-3,13,TRBJ2-7,TGTGCCATCAAGACTAGCGGCTCCTACGAGCAGTACTTC,CAIKTSGSYEQYF
-,many,TRBV2,15,TRBJ2-7,TGTGCCAGCAGCTCGGGGGCGGGCGGAACCTACGAGCAGTACTTC,CASSSGAGGTYEQYF
-,few,TRBV5-4,15,TRBJ1-1,TGTGCCAGCAGCCGCAGGGGCGAGGGGAACACTGAAGCTTTCTTT,CASSRRGEGNTEAFF